Included here is one T cell receptor beta chain sequence, with context. What it binds is not known. This entry is derived from a study of beta chain features in type 1 diabetes. Points from the study as a whole: Moderate yet significant TCRB CDR3 shortening was seen in Type 1 diabetes patients in all four CD4+ subsets.

J lost 5 bases, V lost 2 bases, and 8 bases had no gene match. From germline, CDR1 is MNHNS and CDR2 SASEGT. This CDR3 is 15 amino acids long. The authors reverse transcribed all of the isolated RNA, so sequencing captured expressed TCRB transcripts. The assay was immunoSEQ multiplex PCR, and TCRdb's table has in-frame clones only and misses some. The profile shows about 370,000 clones, 8% to 10% of them singletons. Sequenced sample: central memory CD4+ T cells from blood. The sequence was collected from a man aged 25-45 years with type 1 diabetes. The V and J genes are TRBV6-1 and TRBJ2-7; 8 bases map to TRBD2. The CDR3 DNA sequence: TGTGCCAGCAGTGAATTAGCAGCGGGAGCGGACGAGCAGTACTTC. Protein: CASSELAAGADEQYF.